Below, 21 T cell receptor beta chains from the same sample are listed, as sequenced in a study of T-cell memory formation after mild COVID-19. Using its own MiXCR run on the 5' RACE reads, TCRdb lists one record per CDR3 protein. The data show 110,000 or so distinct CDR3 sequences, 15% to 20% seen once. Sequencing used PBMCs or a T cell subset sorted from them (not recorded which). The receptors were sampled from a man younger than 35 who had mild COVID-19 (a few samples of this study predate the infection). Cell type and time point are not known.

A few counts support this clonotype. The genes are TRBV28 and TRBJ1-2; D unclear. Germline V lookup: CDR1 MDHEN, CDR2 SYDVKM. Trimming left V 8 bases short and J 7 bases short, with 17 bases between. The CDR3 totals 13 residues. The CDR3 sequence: CASGVTRGGGYTF. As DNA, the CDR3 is TGTGCCAGCGGCGTGACAAGAGGCGGTGGCTACACCTTC.

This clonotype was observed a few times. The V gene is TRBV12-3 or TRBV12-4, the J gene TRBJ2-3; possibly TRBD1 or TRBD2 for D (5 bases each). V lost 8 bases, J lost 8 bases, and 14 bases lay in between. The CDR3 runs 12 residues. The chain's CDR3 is CASGRDQGTQYF. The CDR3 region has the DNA TGTGCCAGCGGACGGGATCAGGGTACGCAGTATTTT.

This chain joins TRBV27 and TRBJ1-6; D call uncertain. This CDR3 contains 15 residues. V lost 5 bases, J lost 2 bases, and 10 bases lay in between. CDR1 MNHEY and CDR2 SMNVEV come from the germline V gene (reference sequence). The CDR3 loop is CASSVRETYNSPLHF. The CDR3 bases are TGTGCCAGCAGTGTAAGGGAAACCTATAATTCACCCCTCCACTTT.

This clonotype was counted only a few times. The CDR3 DNA follows: TGTGCCAGCAGCATGAGCGGGCTAGCCACCGGGGAGCTGTTTTTT. Protein: CASSMSGLATGELFF. The chain joins TRBV7-3 to TRBJ2-2, with D tentatively TRBD2 (6 bases). Germline loops: CDR1 SGHTA, CDR2 FQGTGA. The CDR3 runs to 15 residues. V lost 5 bases and J 4 bases, leaving 14 bases between the germline ends.

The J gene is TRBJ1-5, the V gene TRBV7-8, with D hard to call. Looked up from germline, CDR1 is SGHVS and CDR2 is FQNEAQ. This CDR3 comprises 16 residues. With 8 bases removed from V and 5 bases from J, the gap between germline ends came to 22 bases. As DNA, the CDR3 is TGTGCCAGCGGGTTGGGAAATGGGCTCATAGATCAGCCCCAGCATTTT. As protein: CASGLGNGLIDQPQHF.

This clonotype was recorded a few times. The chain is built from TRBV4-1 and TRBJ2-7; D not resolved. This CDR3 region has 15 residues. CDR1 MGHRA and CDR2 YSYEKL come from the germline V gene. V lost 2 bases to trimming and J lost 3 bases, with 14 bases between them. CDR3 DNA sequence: TGCGCCAGCAGCCAAACCGGGTCAATAGACTACGAGCAGTACGTC. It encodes CASSQTGSIDYEQYV.

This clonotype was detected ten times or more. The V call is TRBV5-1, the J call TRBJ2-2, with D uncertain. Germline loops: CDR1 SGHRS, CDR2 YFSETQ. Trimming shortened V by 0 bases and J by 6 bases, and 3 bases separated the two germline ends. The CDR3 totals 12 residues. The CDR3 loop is CASSLVPGELFF. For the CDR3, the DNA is TGCGCCAGCAGCTTGGTGCCCGGGGAGCTGTTTTTT.

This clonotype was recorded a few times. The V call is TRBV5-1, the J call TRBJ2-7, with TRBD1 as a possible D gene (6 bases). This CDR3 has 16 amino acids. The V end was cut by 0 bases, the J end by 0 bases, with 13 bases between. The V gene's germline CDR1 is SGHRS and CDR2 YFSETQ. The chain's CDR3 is CASSLAPGQSSYEQYV. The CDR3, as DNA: TGCGCCAGCAGCTTGGCACCCGGACAGAGCTCCTACGAGCAGTACGTC.

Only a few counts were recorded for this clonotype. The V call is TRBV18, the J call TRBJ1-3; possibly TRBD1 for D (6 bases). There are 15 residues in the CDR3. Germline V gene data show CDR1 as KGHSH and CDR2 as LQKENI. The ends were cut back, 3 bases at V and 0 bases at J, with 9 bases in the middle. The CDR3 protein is CASSPEQGSGNTIYF. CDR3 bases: TGTGCCAGCTCACCTGAACAGGGCTCTGGAAACACCATATATTTT.

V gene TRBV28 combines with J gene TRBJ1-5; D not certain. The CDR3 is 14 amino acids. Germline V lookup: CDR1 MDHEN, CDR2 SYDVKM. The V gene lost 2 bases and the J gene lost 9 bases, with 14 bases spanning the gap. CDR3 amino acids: CASSLGPPTGPQHF. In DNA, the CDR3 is TGTGCCAGCAGTTTAGGCCCGCCGACCGGGCCCCAGCATTTT.

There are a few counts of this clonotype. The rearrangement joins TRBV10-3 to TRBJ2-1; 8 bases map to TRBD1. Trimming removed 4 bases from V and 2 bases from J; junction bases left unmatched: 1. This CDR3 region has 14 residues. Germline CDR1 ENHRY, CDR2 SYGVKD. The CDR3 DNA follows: TGTGCCATCAGTGCGGACAGGGCCTACAATGAGCAGTTCTTC. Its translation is CAISADRAYNEQFF.

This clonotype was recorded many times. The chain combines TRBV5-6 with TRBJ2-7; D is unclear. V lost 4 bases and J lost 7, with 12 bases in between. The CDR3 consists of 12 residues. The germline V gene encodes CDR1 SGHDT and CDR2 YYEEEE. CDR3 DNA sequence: TGTGCCAGCAGCGGTAGCAGTGGTGAGCAGTACGTC. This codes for CASSGSSGEQYV.

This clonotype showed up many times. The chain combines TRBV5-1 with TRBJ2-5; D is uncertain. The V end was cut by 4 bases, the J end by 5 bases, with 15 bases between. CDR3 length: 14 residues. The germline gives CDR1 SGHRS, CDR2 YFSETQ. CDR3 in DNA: TGCGCCAGCAGCACCTCATACAGAGATGAGACCCAGTACTTC. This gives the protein CASSTSYRDETQYF.

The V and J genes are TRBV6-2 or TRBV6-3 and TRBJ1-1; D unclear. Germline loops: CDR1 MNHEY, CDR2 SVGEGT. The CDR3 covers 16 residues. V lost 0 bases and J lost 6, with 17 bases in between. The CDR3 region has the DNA TGTGCCAGCAGTTACTCGAAGGGCACCGGGAGACCTGAAGCTTTCTTT. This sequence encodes CASSYSKGTGRPEAFF.

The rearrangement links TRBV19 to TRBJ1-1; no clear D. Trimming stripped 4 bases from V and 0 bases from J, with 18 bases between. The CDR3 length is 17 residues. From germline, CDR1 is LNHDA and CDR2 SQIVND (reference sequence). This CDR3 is CASSRSLQRTMNTEAFF. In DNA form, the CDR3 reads TGTGCCAGTAGTAGGTCCCTACAACGCACCATGAACACTGAAGCTTTCTTT. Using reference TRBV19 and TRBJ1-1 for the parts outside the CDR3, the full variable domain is DGGITQSPKYLFRKEGQNVTLSCEQNLNHDAMYWYRQDPGQGLRLIYYSQIVNDFQKGDIAEGYSVSREKKESFPLTVTSAQKNPTAFYLCASSRSLQRTMNTEAFFGQGTRLTVV.

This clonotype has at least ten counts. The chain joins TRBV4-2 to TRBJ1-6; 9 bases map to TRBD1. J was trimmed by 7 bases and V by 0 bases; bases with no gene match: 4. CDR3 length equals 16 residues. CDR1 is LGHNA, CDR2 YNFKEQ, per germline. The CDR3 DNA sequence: TGTGCCAGCAGCCAAGAAGGTGGGACAGGGAATTCACCCCTCCACTTT. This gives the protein CASSQEGGTGNSPLHF.

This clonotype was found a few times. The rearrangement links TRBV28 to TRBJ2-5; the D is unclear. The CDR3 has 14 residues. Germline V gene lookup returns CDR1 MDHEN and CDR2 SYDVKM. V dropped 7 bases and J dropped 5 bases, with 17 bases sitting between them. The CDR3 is CASTRTPYPETQYF. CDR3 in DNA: TGTGCCAGCACGCGGACCCCTTATCCCGAGACCCAGTACTTC.

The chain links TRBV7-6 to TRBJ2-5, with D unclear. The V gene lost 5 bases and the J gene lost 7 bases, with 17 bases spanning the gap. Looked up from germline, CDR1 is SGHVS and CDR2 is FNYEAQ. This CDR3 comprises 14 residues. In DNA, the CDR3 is TGTGCCAGCAGCCCCTACGCAGCCCGGGTGACCCAGTACTTC. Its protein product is CASSPYAARVTQYF.

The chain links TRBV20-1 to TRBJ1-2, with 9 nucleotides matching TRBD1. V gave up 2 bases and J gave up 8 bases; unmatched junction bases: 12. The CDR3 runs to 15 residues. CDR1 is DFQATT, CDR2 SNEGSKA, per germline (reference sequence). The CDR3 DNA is TGCAGTGCTAGACGGGACAGGGCCGAAATGGGCGGCTACACCTTC. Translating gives CSARRDRAEMGGYTF.

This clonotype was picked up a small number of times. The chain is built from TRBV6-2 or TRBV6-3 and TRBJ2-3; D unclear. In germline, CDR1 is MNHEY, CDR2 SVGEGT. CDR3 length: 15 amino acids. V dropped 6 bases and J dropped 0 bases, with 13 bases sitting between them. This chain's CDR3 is CASRIPNRSTDTQYF. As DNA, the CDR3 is TGTGCCAGCAGGATCCCAAACCGAAGCACAGATACGCAGTATTTT.

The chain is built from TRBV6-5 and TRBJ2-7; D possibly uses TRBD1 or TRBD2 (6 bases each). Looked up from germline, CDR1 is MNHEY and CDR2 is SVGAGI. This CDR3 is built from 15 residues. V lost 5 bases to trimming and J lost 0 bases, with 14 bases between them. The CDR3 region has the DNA TGTGCCAGCAGTCCAGGAGGGGGTCCCTCCTACGAGCAGTACTTC. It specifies CASSPGGGPSYEQYF.